This TCR beta chain was sequenced during a study of blood T cell repertoires in COVID-19. Study at large: Acute and convalescent COVID-19 specimens originated in the United States, Italy and Spain. Sources were T cells, B-cell-depleted T cells, or PBMCs; the material itself was cDNA or gDNA.

The germline V gene has CDR1 MNHEY and CDR2 SMNVEV (reference sequence). The CDR3 spans 16 residues. V lost 4 bases to trimming and J lost 4 bases; unmatched junction nucleotides: 12. Per the original data handling: Amplification of reference gene primers provided the estimated nucleated cell counts. This table comes from immunoSEQ multiplex PCR, and its TCRdb copy is limited to in-frame clones, with some not included. Clone size and V and J calls were adopted from that table, with D and trimming inferred from the DNA. Among roughly 270,000 clones listed, roughly 90% were seen once. The specimen sequenced was peripheral blood. The TCR was taken from a man between 18 and 29 years old with active or convalescent COVID-19. The rearrangement links TRBV27 to TRBJ1-1; 7 bases line up with TRBD1. In nucleotides, the CDR3 is TGTGCCAGCAGTTCCTTTATGGACAGGTTCAGCACTGAAGCTTTCTTT. It encodes CASSSFMDRFSTEAFF.